This TCR beta chain was profiled in a study of shared clonotypes between healthy human individuals. Trimming left V 0 bases short and J 3 bases short, with 5 bases between. The germline CDR1 and CDR2 sequences are MRHNA and SNTAGT. The CDR3 covers 13 residues. Profiled with immunoSEQ multiplex PCR; TCRdb holds only in-frame clones, not every one. Of roughly 760,000 clones in the sample, roughly 70% were seen once. Points on this clone: Its matching antigen is unknown.

Overall study results and limits: The study's rarefaction showed incomplete sorted-subset sequencing despite large depth. In several donors, around 5% of naive CD4 clonotypes appeared in common.

Healthy HIV-negative adults without recent acute infections or vaccinations served as donors. Naive CD45RA+ and memory CD45RA-negative subsets were split from CD4+ cells. The specimen was memory CD4+ T cells sorted from blood. Described subset: CD45RA-negative fraction. The rearrangement uses TRBV6-4 and TRBJ1-1; D is uncertain. The source of this sequence is a woman aged 30 to 39 in good health. The CDR3 loop is CASSDSRYTEAFF. CDR3 in DNA: TGTGCCAGCAGTGACTCTAGGTACACTGAAGCTTTCTTT.